The 6 T cell receptor beta chains reported below all come from one sample, sequenced in a study of tumor-infiltrating lymphocytes in primary liver carcinoma. Total RNA (around 0.45 ug) served as template for TCR beta cDNA synthesis primed by a constant-region primer. TCR beta libraries came from three nested multiplex PCR rounds using slightly modified ARM-PCR. Both of the initial two PCR rounds ran for about 9 cycles and employed TRBV1-TRBV30 forward primers alongside a C-beta reverse primer. TCRdb reprocessed the multiplex PCR reads via MiXCR and lists one record per CDR3 protein. This table holds about 310,000 distinct CDR3 sequences, around three fifths found once. Both blood RNA, taken from unsorted whole blood, and germline DNA were extracted. Material for sequencing was peripheral blood. Receptor source: a woman under 40 with primary liver carcinoma and hepatitis B virus infection.

This clonotype was detected a few times. This chain links TRBV6-2 or TRBV6-3 with TRBJ2-1, with D perhaps matching TRBD2 (5 bases). Looked up from germline, CDR1 is MNHEY and CDR2 is SVGEGT. V was shortened by 6 bases and J by 0 bases, with 12 bases between the two germline ends. This CDR3 spans 15 amino acids. The CDR3 bases are TGTGCCAGCAGCACAAGGCGGGCCTCCTACAATGAGCAGTTCTTC. Its translation: CASSTRRASYNEQFF.

For this clonotype: A read error may account for a junction end that differs from germline. The chain carries TRBV10-2 and TRBJ2-2; TRBD2 matches at 7 bases. The CDR3 contains 15 residues. From germline, CDR1 is WSHSY and CDR2 SAAADI. The CDR3 sequence: CASSEPLAGSGGLFF. The CDR3 DNA follows: TGCGCCAGCAGTGAGCCCTTAGCGGGCTCCGGGGGGCTGTTTTTT.

Only a few counts were recorded for this clonotype. This chain links TRBV5-6 with TRBJ2-5; the match to TRBD2 covers 14 bases. The V gene's germline CDR1 is SGHDT and CDR2 YYEEEE. Trimming removed 5 bases from V and 0 bases from J; junction bases left unmatched: 6. This CDR3 comprises 17 residues. CDR3 coding DNA: TGTGCCAGCAGTCCCCAGACTAGCGGGAGGGACCAAGAGACCCAGTACTTC. Residues: CASSPQTSGRDQETQYF.

As regards this clonotype: A much larger clone lies one base from this, so it may be a read error. This chain uses TRBV6-5 with TRBJ2-7, with D perhaps matching TRBD1 (6 bases). The CDR3 extends over 12 amino acids. Germline assignment: CDR1 MNHEY and CDR2 SVGAGI. DNA for the CDR3: TGTGCCATCAGTCGGGACATCTACGAGCAGTACTTC. Protein: CAISRDIYEQYF.

Turning to this clonotype: A much larger clone lies a single base off, so this may be a read error. In DNA form, the CDR3 reads TGTGCCAGCGGCCTCACCGGGAATGAGCAGTTCTTC. Residues: CASGLTGNEQFF. The J gene is TRBJ2-1, the V gene TRBV6-5; no definite D call. The CDR3 consists of 12 residues. Germline V CDR1 and CDR2: MNHEY, SVGAGI. Trimming cost V 8 bases and J 7 bases, with 12 bases left between them.

The gene calls are TRBV13 and TRBJ2-1; 7 bases are shared with TRBD1. This CDR3 has 14 amino acids. With 5 bases clipped from V and 8 bases from J, the junction kept 9 bases outside the gene matches. Germline values: CDR1 PRHDT, CDR2 FYEKMQ (reference sequence). The CDR3 reads CASSHGQAWDEQFF. In nucleotides, the CDR3 is TGTGCCAGCAGCCACGGACAGGCTTGGGATGAGCAGTTCTTC.